A single sample is the source of the 20 T cell receptor beta chains below, sequenced in a study of response to subunit inactivated influenza vaccine. TCRdb recomputed calls from the RT-PCR reads with MiXCR, one row per CDR3 protein. The sample has some 570,000 distinct CDR3 sequences, roughly 10% seen once; the top ten hold approximately 10%. The sample was also linked to a second study, of T cells expressing NK-cell markers. From that paper: TCR beta cDNA was made by 5'RACE template switching with UMIs.

The sample was PBMCs from blood, taken on the day of vaccination. These receptors were obtained from a man aged 50 to 60 who received an inactivated influenza vaccine.

This clonotype was found a few times. The rearrangement joins TRBV15 to TRBJ1-6; no clear D. Trimming removed 1 base at V and 6 bases at J, with 13 bases between. CDR3 size: 16 residues. Germline V gene sequence: CDR1 LNHNV, CDR2 YYDKDF (reference sequence). CDR3 in amino acids: CATSRGSAGLNSPLHF. CDR3 DNA sequence: TGTGCCACCAGCAGAGGTTCAGCCGGGCTTAATTCACCCCTCCACTTT.

V and J are TRBV15 and TRBJ2-1, with unresolved D. Per germline, CDR1 LNHNV and CDR2 YYDKDF (reference sequence). The CDR3 totals 15 residues. Trimming cost V 5 bases and J 1 base, with 12 bases left between them. In DNA form, the CDR3 reads TGTGCCACCAGCTCTCCGGTCTTGTCCTACAATGAGCAGTTCTTC. Its protein is CATSSPVLSYNEQFF.

The V and J genes are TRBV24-1 and TRBJ1-1; 7 nucleotides agree with TRBD1. The CDR3 consists of 13 residues. The ends lost 12 bases at V and 4 bases at J; junction bases unmatched: 10. The germline V gene has CDR1 KGHDR and CDR2 SFDVKD. The CDR3 region has the DNA TGTGCCGCCCCGGGACAGTCTTCCACTGAAGCTTTCTTT. This sequence encodes CAAPGQSSTEAFF.

This chain joins TRBV29-1 and TRBJ2-7; 8 bases match TRBD1. In germline, CDR1 is SQVTM, CDR2 ANQGSEA. After removal of 6 bases from V and 4 bases from J, the junction contained 11 bases not matched to a gene. The CDR3 spans 14 residues. The CDR3 bases are TGCAGCGTACTACGGGACAGGTGGGGGTACGAGCAGTACTTC. As protein: CSVLRDRWGYEQYF.

In its sample, this clonotype was seen a few times. The chain has TRBV15 and TRBJ2-7; TRBD1 agrees at 9 bases. The V segment lost 5 bases and the J segment 6 bases; nucleotides outside the gene matches: 14. The CDR3 extends over 16 amino acids. Germline CDR1 LNHNV, CDR2 YYDKDF (reference sequence). In nucleotides, the CDR3 is TGTGCCACCAGCGGCCACCGGGACAGGGTAAGAACCGAGCAGTACTTC. Amino acids: CATSGHRDRVRTEQYF.

This clonotype was counted between two and nine times. The chain employs TRBV3-1 and TRBJ1-2; TRBD1 matches 7 bases. From germline, CDR1 is LGHDT and CDR2 YNNKEL (reference sequence). The CDR3 covers 16 residues. V lost 0 bases, J lost 2 bases, and 6 bases stayed unmatched. The CDR3 DNA reads as TGTGCCAGCAGCCAAGAATGGGACAGAAGAAACTATGGCTACACCTTC. As protein: CASSQEWDRRNYGYTF.

This chain uses TRBV10-2 with TRBJ2-2, with D tentatively TRBD1 or TRBD2 (5 bases each). The CDR3 is made up of 14 amino acids. V dropped 5 bases and J dropped 1 base, with 8 bases sitting between them. Germline CDR1 and CDR2: WSHSY and SAAADI. CDR3 protein: CASSWDQNTGELFF. CDR3 sequence (DNA): TGCGCCAGCAGTTGGGACCAGAACACCGGGGAGCTGTTTTTT.

This clonotype occurred many times. The chain joins TRBV5-5 to TRBJ2-7, with 7 positions matching TRBD1. V shed 4 bases and J 4 bases; nucleotides not matched to a gene: 11. The CDR3 contains 15 residues. From germline, CDR1 is SGHKS and CDR2 YYEKEE (reference sequence). The chain's CDR3 is CASSQNPGQIYEQYF. The CDR3 DNA follows: TGTGCCAGCAGCCAAAACCCGGGACAGATTTACGAGCAGTACTTC.

There are a few counts of this clonotype. This chain uses TRBV29-1 with TRBJ2-1; 8 bases line up with TRBD2. The junction had 4 bases not matched to a gene; V was cut back by 4 bases and J by 2 bases. Per the germline V gene, CDR1 is SQVTM and CDR2 is ANQGSEA. The CDR3 totals 14 residues. This CDR3 is CSVVGGAPYNEQFF. The CDR3 DNA reads TGCAGCGTTGTCGGGGGGGCCCCCTACAATGAGCAGTTCTTC.

This clonotype was counted only a few times. This chain uses TRBV19 with TRBJ2-1; TRBD1 aligns across 8 bases. Germline CDR1 and CDR2: LNHDA and SQIVND (reference sequence). The CDR3 has 15 amino acids. V lost 4 bases, J lost 1 base, and 3 bases stayed unmatched. CDR3 loop: CASSRTGGSYNEQFF. CDR3 nucleotide sequence: TGTGCCAGTAGTAGAACAGGGGGTTCCTACAATGAGCAGTTCTTC.

This clonotype has just a few counts. This chain uses TRBV11-2 with TRBJ2-3; TRBD2 matches 13 bases. The CDR3 has 21 residues. J gave up 0 bases and V 1 base, and 13 bases lay outside the gene matches. Germline V lookup: CDR1 SGHAT, CDR2 FQNNGV. The CDR3 nucleotides are TGTGCCAGCAGCTTAGTTAGGGCGGGACTAGCGGGGACCCGGAGCACAGATACGCAGTATTTT. Its translation: CASSLVRAGLAGTRSTDTQYF.

As for this clonotype: One end of the junction fails to match germline, which may point to a read error. The gene calls are TRBV28 and TRBJ2-1; 10 nucleotides match TRBD2. Germline CDR1 and CDR2: MDHEN and SYDVKM. The length of the CDR3 is 16 residues. The CDR3 nucleotides are TGTGCCAGCTCCCCTAGCGGGAGAGGGGTCTACGATGAGCAGTTCTTC. This codes for CASSPSGRGVYDEQFF.

The chain recombines TRBV4-3 with TRBJ2-2, with no clear D. CDR1 LGHNA and CDR2 YSLEER come from the germline V gene. Trimming took off 0 bases at V and 4 bases at J, with 6 bases between the two ends. CDR3 length: 14 amino acids. DNA of the CDR3: TGCGCCAGCAGCCAAGAAGAAGCCACCGGGGAGCTGTTTTTT. This codes for CASSQEEATGELFF.

The V gene is TRBV2, the J gene TRBJ1-5; D is undetermined. The V end was cut by 4 bases, the J end by 6 bases, with 16 bases between. This CDR3 has 15 residues. The germline CDR1 and CDR2 sequences are SNHLY and FYNNEI. CDR3 in DNA: TGTGCCAGCAGTGCAATACCAGGAAACCCTCAGCCCCAGCATTTT. This encodes CASSAIPGNPQPQHF.

This clonotype was seen only a few times. The chain is built from TRBV20-1 and TRBJ2-7; weak D call: TRBD2 (5 bases). CDR1 and CDR2 from the germline V gene are DFQATT and SNEGSKA (reference sequence). V was pared by 0 bases and J by 3 bases, with 15 bases between. The CDR3 runs to 15 residues. The CDR3 nucleotides are TGCAGTGCTAGAGATTTGAGGGAGACGGTCTACGAGCAGTACTTC. It codes for CSARDLRETVYEQYF.

At least ten counts were recorded for this clonotype. The V call is TRBV7-9, the J call TRBJ2-1; a possible D gene is TRBD2 (6 bases). The CDR3 loop spans 15 amino acids. Germline values: CDR1 SEHNR, CDR2 FQNEAQ (reference sequence). V was cut by 5 bases and J by 0 bases, with 11 bases left in between. CDR3 nucleotides: TGTGCCAGCAGCCCGGGACTCTCCTCCTACAATGAGCAGTTCTTC. This sequence encodes CASSPGLSSYNEQFF.

This clonotype was detected only a few times. This chain connects TRBV3-1 to TRBJ2-7, with D possibly being TRBD1 (6 bases). This CDR3 has 14 residues. The V and J ends lost 1 base and 3 bases respectively, with 10 bases between them. Germline CDR1 and CDR2: LGHDT and YNNKEL (reference sequence). The CDR3 reads CASSQAGQIYEQYF. The CDR3 DNA reads TGTGCCAGCAGCCAAGCGGGACAAATCTACGAGCAGTACTTC.

This chain uses TRBV24-1 with TRBJ2-3; 7 bases are shared with TRBD2. The germline V gene has CDR1 KGHDR and CDR2 SFDVKD. CDR3 size: 13 residues. Trimming cost V 6 bases and J 5 bases; bases outside gene matches: 4. For the CDR3, the DNA is TGTGCCACCAGTCGATGGGAGGGAGATACGCAGTATTTT. As protein: CATSRWEGDTQYF.

This clonotype was seen just once. The chain is built from TRBV7-9 and TRBJ2-5; D remains ambiguous. V lost 5 bases and J lost 5, with 15 bases in between. Germline V gene sequence: CDR1 SEHNR, CDR2 FQNEAQ (reference sequence). This CDR3 is 14 amino acids long. The CDR3 protein is CASSPPLPRETQYF. The CDR3 bases are TGTGCCAGCAGCCCGCCGCTCCCGAGGGAGACCCAGTACTTC.

This clonotype showed up many times. V usage is TRBV12-3 or TRBV12-4 and J usage is TRBJ2-1, with TRBD2 as a possible D gene (6 bases). The CDR3 has 12 residues. V shed 4 bases and J shed 12 bases, with 13 bases lying between them. CDR3 in DNA: TGTGCCAGCAGTTCTTCCGGGACTCTGCAGTTCTTC. Amino acids: CASSSSGTLQFF.